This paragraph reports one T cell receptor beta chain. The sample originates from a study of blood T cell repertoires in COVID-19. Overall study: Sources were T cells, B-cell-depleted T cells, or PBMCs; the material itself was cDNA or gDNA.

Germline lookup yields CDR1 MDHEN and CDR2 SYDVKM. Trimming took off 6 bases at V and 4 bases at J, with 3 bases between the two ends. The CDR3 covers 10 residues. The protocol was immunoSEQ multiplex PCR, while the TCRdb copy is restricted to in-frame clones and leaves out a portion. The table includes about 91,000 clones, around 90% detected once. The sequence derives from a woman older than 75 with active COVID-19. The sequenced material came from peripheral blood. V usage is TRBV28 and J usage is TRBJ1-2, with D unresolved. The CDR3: CASSSYGYTF. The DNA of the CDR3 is TGTGCCAGCAGCTCCTATGGCTACACCTTC.